This entry lists 21 T cell receptor beta chains sequenced from one sample in a study of T cell changes during pregnancy in multiple sclerosis. TCRdb keeps only in-frame clones here, not all; method: immunoSEQ multiplex PCR. The sample consists of under 70,000 clones, approximately 91% of them appearing once. The sequencing here drew on CD4+ T cells from peripheral blood mononuclear cells, taken after pregnancy. These receptors were obtained from a female donor with multiple sclerosis, enrolled in a pregnancy study.

This clone was detected once. The chain recombines TRBV10-3 with TRBJ2-7, with TRBD1 matching over 9 bases. The CDR3 is 12 residues long. Germline CDR1 ENHRY, CDR2 SYGVKD. V was clipped by 8 bases and J by 3 bases; unmatched bases: 2. The DNA for the CDR3 is TGTGCCATCGCGACAGGGGGCTACGAGCAGTACTTC. As protein: CAIATGGYEQYF.

V usage is TRBV7-9 and J usage is TRBJ1-1; D gene ambiguous. V was trimmed by 0 bases and J by 0 bases, leaving 8 bases between them. CDR3 size: 15 residues. Germline values: CDR1 SEHNR, CDR2 FQNEAQ (reference sequence). The CDR3 reads CASSLASGVNTEAFF. The CDR3 DNA reads as TGTGCCAGCAGCTTAGCCTCCGGGGTGAACACTGAAGCTTTCTTT. Complete variable domain (other parts from reference TRBV7-9 and TRBJ1-1): DTGVSQNPRHKITKRGQNVTFRCDPISEHNRLYWYRQTLGQGPEFLTYFQNEAQLEKSRLLSDRFSAERPKGSFSTLEIQRTEQGDSAMYLCASSLASGVNTEAFFGQGTRLTVV.

The rearrangement uses TRBV2 and TRBJ1-5; 8 bases align to TRBD1. V was pared by 3 bases and J by 6 bases, with 10 bases of the junction left unmatched. Germline CDR1 is SNHLY and CDR2 is FYNNEI. CDR3 length: 16 residues. CDR3 DNA sequence: TGTGCCAGCAGTGAGGGAAGGCAGGGGGCAGGTCAGCCCCAGCATTTT. Encoded protein: CASSEGRQGAGQPQHF. The variable domain in full, completed from reference TRBV2 and TRBJ1-5, reads EPEVTQTPSHQVTQMGQEVILRCVPISNHLYFYWYRQILGQKVEFLVSFYNNEISEKSEIFDDQFSVERPDGSNFTLKIRSTKLEDSAMYFCASSEGRQGAGQPQHFGDGTRLSIL.

The chain recombines TRBV19 with TRBJ2-1; D possibly corresponds to TRBD2 (6 bases). Germline assignment: CDR1 LNHDA and CDR2 SQIVND (reference sequence). This CDR3 is built from 15 residues. V was shortened by 6 bases and J by 6 bases, with 18 bases between the two germline ends. The CDR3 region is CASRTTSSGFNEQFF. CDR3 nucleotides: TGTGCCAGTAGGACAACTAGTAGCGGATTCAATGAGCAGTTCTTC.

The chain joins TRBV5-1 to TRBJ1-1; 9 positions agree with TRBD1. The CDR3 has 18 amino acids. Germline V gene lookup returns CDR1 SGHRS and CDR2 YFSETQ. V dropped 1 base and J dropped 1; count of bases not matched to a gene: 11. The CDR3 spells CASSLYRDRVSTNTEAFF. CDR3 DNA sequence: TGCGCCAGCAGCTTGTACCGGGACAGGGTATCTACGAACACTGAAGCTTTCTTT.

The chain employs TRBV18 and TRBJ1-1, with D perhaps matching TRBD1 (6 bases). There are 15 residues in the CDR3. CDR1 is KGHSH, CDR2 LQKENI, per germline. V dropped 0 bases and J dropped 1 base, with 9 bases sitting between them. This CDR3 is CASSPPGARNTEAFF. Written as DNA, the CDR3 is TGTGCCAGCTCACCACCGGGGGCCAGGAACACTGAAGCTTTCTTT.

As to this clone: The junction departs from germline at one end; a sequencing error may be responsible. This sequence joins TRBV4-1 and TRBJ2-1, with 8 nucleotides matching TRBD2. Germline assignment: CDR1 MGHRA and CDR2 YSYEKL. CDR3 length: 17 residues. The CDR3 region has the DNA TGCGCCAGCAGCCAAGATCGGATAGCGGGGAGCCACAAGGAGCAGTTCTTC. This sequence encodes CASSQDRIAGSHKEQFF.

This clone was observed a single time. The chain combines TRBV28 with TRBJ2-7; 9 positions agree with TRBD1. Germline trimming cut 4 bases from V and 2 bases from J; bases unmatched to any gene: 6. The length of the CDR3 is 15 residues. The germline V gene has CDR1 MDHEN and CDR2 SYDVKM. The CDR3 nucleotides read TGTGCCAGCAGTTCCCTCCGGACAGGGGCCTACGAGCAGTACTTC. Residues: CASSSLRTGAYEQYF.

In this sample, this clone turned up once. The rearrangement uses TRBV11-3 and TRBJ2-5, with TRBD2 identical over 12 bases. Germline assignment: CDR1 SGHNT and CDR2 YENEEA. The CDR3 totals 16 residues. The J segment lost 0 bases and the V segment lost 5 bases, leaving 4 bases of the junction unmatched. The chain's CDR3 is CASSNRTSGDQETQYF. DNA of the CDR3: TGTGCCAGCAGCAATAGGACTAGCGGGGACCAAGAGACCCAGTACTTC.

This clone was seen only once. The gene calls are TRBV9 and TRBJ2-7; 11 bases align to TRBD2. Trimming cost V 0 bases and J 3 bases; bases outside gene matches: 2. The CDR3 length is 15 residues. Germline CDR1 reads SGDLS; CDR2 reads YYNGEE. This CDR3 is CASSVGGTSGYEQYF. The DNA for the CDR3 is TGTGCCAGCAGCGTAGGAGGGACTAGCGGCTACGAGCAGTACTTC.

The V call is TRBV9, the J call TRBJ1-3, with TRBD1 matching over 8 bases. The CDR3 covers 14 residues. J was trimmed by 8 bases and V by 0 bases; bases with no gene match: 4. Germline-derived CDR1 and CDR2 are SGDLS and YYNGEE. CDR3 DNA: TGTGCCAGCAGCGTAGGGGACAGGTCATACACCATATATTTT. Encoded protein: CASSVGDRSYTIYF.

This chain links TRBV4-1 with TRBJ1-1; the D gene is possibly TRBD1 (5 bases). CDR1 MGHRA and CDR2 YSYEKL come from the germline V gene. The V and J ends lost 1 base and 0 bases respectively, with 15 bases between them. The CDR3 loop spans 17 amino acids. The CDR3, as DNA: TGCGCCAGCAGCCAAGGTTTAGGCAGGGTCATGAACACTGAAGCTTTCTTT. It translates to CASSQGLGRVMNTEAFF.

J is TRBJ1-6 and V is TRBV27; no clear D. Germline V gene sequence: CDR1 MNHEY, CDR2 SMNVEV (reference sequence). The CDR3 extends over 14 amino acids. V was trimmed by 5 bases and J by 7 bases, leaving 12 bases between them. This CDR3 reads CASSNNGGNSPLHF. The CDR3 DNA reads TGTGCCAGCAGTAATAACGGAGGGAATTCACCCCTCCACTTT.

This clone was seen only once. The chain joins TRBV2 to TRBJ1-5; unclear D gene. The CDR3 sequence is 14 residues long. The germline V gene encodes CDR1 SNHLY and CDR2 FYNNEI. Between the trimmed V and J ends, which lost 4 bases and 4 bases, there was a span of 11 bases. The CDR3: CASSAARSNQPQHF. In DNA, the CDR3 is TGTGCCAGCAGTGCGGCACGGAGTAATCAGCCCCAGCATTTT.

In its sample, this clone was seen once. The genes are TRBV28 and TRBJ1-6; 7 bases are shared with TRBD1. Trimming removed 3 bases from V and 7 bases from J; junction bases left unmatched: 3. Germline V gene data show CDR1 as MDHEN and CDR2 as SYDVKM. The CDR3 spans 14 residues. The CDR3, as DNA: TGTGCCAGCAGTTTGACAGGGAGGAATTCACCCCTCCACTTT. Its protein is CASSLTGRNSPLHF.

The gene calls are TRBV5-6 and TRBJ2-7; perhaps TRBD2 as D (6 bases). The CDR3 sequence is 16 residues long. Germline V gene sequence: CDR1 SGHDT, CDR2 YYEEEE. V shed 3 bases and J shed 4 bases, with 20 bases lying between them. DNA of the CDR3: TGTGCCAGCAGCTCCGGGGTACTAAGGAGGGATTACGAGCAGTACTTC. Its protein product is CASSSGVLRRDYEQYF.

This rearrangement joins TRBV30 to TRBJ1-5; unclear D gene. Germline CDR1 GTSNPN, CDR2 SVGIG (reference sequence). The CDR3 is made up of 16 amino acids. V was trimmed by 1 base and J by 9 bases, leaving 22 bases between them. CDR3 DNA sequence: TGTGCCTGGAGTGCCAGACTTGCTCGGGTAGCAACGCCCCAGCATTTT. It is translated as CAWSARLARVATPQHF.

This chain connects TRBV9 to TRBJ1-1, with D perhaps TRBD1 (6 bases). Per the germline V gene, CDR1 is SGDLS and CDR2 is YYNGEE. V lost 0 bases and J lost 8, with 17 bases in between. This CDR3 is 15 amino acids long. This CDR3 is CASSVALTGGGEAFF. DNA of the CDR3: TGTGCCAGCAGCGTAGCTCTGACAGGCGGCGGGGAAGCTTTCTTT.

This chain's CDR3 is CATSRAGALDTQYF. The CDR3 DNA reads TGTGCCACCAGCAGAGCTGGGGCCTTGGACACCCAGTACTTC. This chain uses TRBV15 with TRBJ2-5; tentative D call: TRBD1 (5 bases). The CDR3 extends over 14 amino acids. The V gene lost 1 base and the J gene lost 8 bases, with 14 bases spanning the gap. Germline V CDR1 and CDR2: LNHNV, YYDKDF (reference sequence). The full variable domain, in which reference TRBV15 and TRBJ2-5 provide the parts outside the CDR3, is DAMVIQNPRYQVTQFGKPVTLSCSQTLNHNVMYWYQQKSSQAPKLLFHYYDKDFNNEADTPDNFQSRRPNTSFCFLDIRSPGLGDTAMYLCATSRAGALDTQYFGPGTRLLVL.

This clone was observed a single time. The J gene is TRBJ2-5, the V gene TRBV19; the match to TRBD2 covers 10 bases. Germline V gene data show CDR1 as LNHDA and CDR2 as SQIVND (reference sequence). J lost 4 bases, V lost 2 bases, and 1 base had no gene match. The CDR3 consists of 14 residues. The CDR3 loop is CASSILAGGETQYF. The CDR3 region has the DNA TGTGCCAGTAGTATATTAGCGGGGGGAGAGACCCAGTACTTC. Full variable domain (rest looked up from reference TRBV19 and TRBJ2-5): DGGITQSPKYLFRKEGQNVTLSCEQNLNHDAMYWYRQDPGQGLRLIYYSQIVNDFQKGDIAEGYSVSREKKESFPLTVTSAQKNPTAFYLCASSILAGGETQYFGPGTRLLVL.

This clone appeared a single time. V and J are TRBV7-9 and TRBJ1-1; D possibly corresponds to TRBD1 (5 bases). Germline-derived CDR1 and CDR2 are SEHNR and FQNEAQ (reference sequence). V dropped 1 base and J dropped 10 bases, with 19 bases sitting between them. This CDR3 comprises 15 residues. In DNA, the CDR3 is TGTGCCAGCAGCTTAGGCCTTGGTCAGGGAAAGGGAGCTTTCTTT. As protein: CASSLGLGQGKGAFF.